This entry lists 2 T cell receptor beta chains sequenced from one sample in a study of beta chain features in type 1 diabetes. Of the isolated RNA, all was reverse transcribed, and so the sequenced material was expressed TCRB transcripts. The protocol was immunoSEQ multiplex PCR, while the TCRdb copy is restricted to in-frame clones and leaves out a portion. The table lists about 45,000 clones, around 50% of them singletons. Material: Tregs from blood. All receptors come from a young woman in good health.

The chain uses TRBV6-5 and TRBJ2-7; 8 bases fit TRBD2. With V trimmed by 5 bases and J by 6 bases, 9 bases remained unmatched. The CDR3 runs to 14 residues. Germline CDR1 reads MNHEY; CDR2 reads SVGAGI. The CDR3 DNA sequence: TGTGCCAGCAGTGGCGGGGGGCCTAGGGCCGAGCAGTACTTC. Protein product: CASSGGGPRAEQYF.

This chain uses TRBV6-6 with TRBJ2-5, with D maybe TRBD2 (5 bases). Germline V gives CDR1 MNHNY, CDR2 SVGAGI (reference sequence). The germline V and J ends were trimmed by 5 bases and 3 bases, with 10 bases remaining between them. The CDR3 spans 13 residues. In nucleotides, the CDR3 is TGTGCCAGCAGTGCGGGTGGGAAAGAGACCCAGTACTTC. This codes for CASSAGGKETQYF.